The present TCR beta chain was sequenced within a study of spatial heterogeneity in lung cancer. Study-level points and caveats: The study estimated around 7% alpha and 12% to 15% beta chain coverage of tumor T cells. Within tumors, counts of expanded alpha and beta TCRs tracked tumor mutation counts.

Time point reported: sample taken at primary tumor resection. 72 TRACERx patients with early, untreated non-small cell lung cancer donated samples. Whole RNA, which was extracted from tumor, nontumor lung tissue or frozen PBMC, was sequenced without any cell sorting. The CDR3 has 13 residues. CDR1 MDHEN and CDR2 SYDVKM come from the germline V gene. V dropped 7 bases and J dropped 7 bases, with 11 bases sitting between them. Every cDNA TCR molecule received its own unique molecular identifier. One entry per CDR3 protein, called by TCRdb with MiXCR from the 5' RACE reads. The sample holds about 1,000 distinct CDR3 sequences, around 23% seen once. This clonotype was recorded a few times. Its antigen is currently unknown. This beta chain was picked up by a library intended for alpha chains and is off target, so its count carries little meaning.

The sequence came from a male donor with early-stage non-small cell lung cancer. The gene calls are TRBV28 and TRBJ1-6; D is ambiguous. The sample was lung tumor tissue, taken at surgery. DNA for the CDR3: TGTGCCAGCAAAGATGCCAGCAATTCACCCCTCCACTTT. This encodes CASKDASNSPLHF.